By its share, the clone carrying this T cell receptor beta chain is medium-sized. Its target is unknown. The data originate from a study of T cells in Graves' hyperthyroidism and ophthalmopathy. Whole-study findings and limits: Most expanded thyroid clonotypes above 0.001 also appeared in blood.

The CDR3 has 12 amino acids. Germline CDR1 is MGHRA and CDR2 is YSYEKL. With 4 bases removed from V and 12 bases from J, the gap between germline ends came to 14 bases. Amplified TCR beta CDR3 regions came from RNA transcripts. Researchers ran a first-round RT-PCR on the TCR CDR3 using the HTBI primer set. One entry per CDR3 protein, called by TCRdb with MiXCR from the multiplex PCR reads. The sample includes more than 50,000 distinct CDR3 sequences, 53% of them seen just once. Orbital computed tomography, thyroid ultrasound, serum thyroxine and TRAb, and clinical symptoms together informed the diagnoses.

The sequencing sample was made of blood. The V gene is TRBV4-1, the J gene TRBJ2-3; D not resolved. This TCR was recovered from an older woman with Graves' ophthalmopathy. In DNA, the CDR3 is TGCGCCAGCAGCCCAACCGCTGGGGTACAGTATTTT. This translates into CASSPTAGVQYF.